Listed below are T cell receptor beta chains from one sample, sequenced in a study of regulatory T cells in long-lasting Graves disease. From the multiplex PCR reads, TCRdb called clonotypes with MiXCR, one entry per CDR3 protein. The sample records about 430,000 distinct CDR3 sequences, 21% being singletons. Sequencing used peripheral blood mononuclear cells (PBMCs), obtained when the disease was refractory, from a patient treated with antithyroid drugs. The source is a female donor with Graves disease. Each CDR3 is given with its conserved first and last residue. A D gene is named only where the DNA matches it firmly. The size field is filled for only some rows; it gives once, few, many or a size class.

CASSLLAGVNNEQFF	TGTGCCAGCAGTCTCCTTGCGGGAGTGAACAATGAGCAGTTCTTC	TRBV27	.	TRBD2	TRBJ2-1
CASKQGVSKQYF	TGTGCCAGCAAACAGGGGGTATCCAAGCAGTACTTC	TRBV6-1	few	TRBD1	TRBJ2-7
CSARAGQAYSNRPQHF	TGCAGTGCTAGGGCAGGACAGGCTTATAGCAATCGGCCCCAGCATTTT	TRBV20-1	.	TRBD1	TRBJ1-5
CASSFYGTPPYNEQFF	TGTGCCAGCAGTTTTTACGGGACCCCACCCTACAATGAGCAGTTCTTC	TRBV27	.	.	TRBJ2-1
CASSLFVRGSNQPQHF	TGTGCCAGCAGTTTATTCGTTCGAGGGAGTAATCAGCCCCAGCATTTT	TRBV28	many	.	TRBJ1-5
CASSPLPGVDTGELFF	TGTGCCAGCTCACCACTCCCAGGGGTCGACACCGGGGAGCTGTTTTTT	TRBV18	few	.	TRBJ2-2
CSVEDVRIRAYGYTF	TGCAGCGTTGAAGACGTAAGGATAAGGGCTTATGGCTACACCTTC	TRBV29-1	many	.	TRBJ1-2
CASSLASRTGPYEQYF	TGTGCCAGCAGCTTGGCCTCTCGAACGGGTCCCTACGAGCAGTACTTC	TRBV11-3	.	.	TRBJ2-7
CASSPRDSSGGYTF	TGCGCCAGCTCCCCACGGGACTCTTCAGGAGGCTACACCTTC	TRBV5-1	few	.	TRBJ1-2
CATSRGLRTGPFSNQPQHF	TGTGCCACCAGCAGAGGTTTGCGGACAGGCCCCTTTAGCAATCAGCCCCAGCATTTT	TRBV15	few	TRBD1	TRBJ1-5
CASSQTDRKEYQETQYF	TGTGCCAGCAGCCAAACGGACAGGAAAGAGTACCAAGAGACCCAGTACTTC	TRBV4-2	.	TRBD1	TRBJ2-5
CASTQNYEQYF	TGTGCCAGCACCCAAAACTACGAGCAGTACTTC	TRBV28	many	.	TRBJ2-7
CASSVNIFSTDTQYF	TGTGCCAGCAGCGTTAACATCTTTAGCACAGATACGCAGTATTTT	TRBV7-2	few	.	TRBJ2-3
CASSFGAGLGETQYF	TGTGCCAGCAGCTTCGGGGCGGGCCTCGGGGAGACCCAGTACTTC	TRBV7-2	many	.	TRBJ2-5
CASSLGLNSYEQYF	TGTGCCAGCAGCTTGGGACTTAACTCCTACGAGCAGTACTTC	TRBV5-6	.	.	TRBJ2-7
CASSFQASEQYF	TGTGCCAGCAGCTTTCAAGCCTCGGAGCAGTACTTC	TRBV13	many	.	TRBJ2-7
CASIDFPGHAGSQYF	TGTGCCAGCATTGACTTCCCGGGACACGCAGGGTCCCAGTACTTC	TRBV6-1	many	.	TRBJ2-5
CSARAQQNEKLFF	TGCAGTGCTAGAGCACAGCAAAATGAAAAACTGTTTTTT	TRBV20-1	many	.	TRBJ1-4
CSARRVGEKLFF	TGCAGTGCTAGGCGAGTGGGAGAAAAACTGTTTTTT	TRBV20-1	.	.	TRBJ1-4
CATSRDRGSGRYEQYF	TGTGCCACCAGCAGAGATCGAGGTAGCGGGAGGTACGAGCAGTACTTC	TRBV15	many	TRBD2	TRBJ2-7
CAISESWLAEDNEQFF	TGTGCCATCAGTGAGTCGTGGCTAGCGGAAGACAATGAGCAGTTCTTC	TRBV10-3	.	TRBD2	TRBJ2-1
CASSSTKTSGRETQYF	TGTGCCAGCAGTTCCACGAAGACTAGCGGGAGGGAGACCCAGTACTTC	TRBV28	many	TRBD2	TRBJ2-5
CASKTSGRRETQYF	TGTGCCAGCAAGACTAGCGGGAGACGAGAGACCCAGTACTTC	TRBV6-1	many	TRBD2	TRBJ2-5
CASSYPVGDRSYEQYF	TGTGCCAGCAGTTACCCGGTCGGGGACAGGTCCTACGAGCAGTACTTC	TRBV6-5	.	TRBD1	TRBJ2-7
CASRTGGFYEQYF	TGTGCCAGCCGGACAGGGGGTTTTTACGAGCAGTACTTC	TRBV28	many	TRBD1	TRBJ2-7
CASSPSAGRAFF	TGTGCCAGTAGTCCATCAGCAGGGAGGGCTTTCTTT	TRBV19	few	.	TRBJ1-1
CARPRRVCGVTHSSRTEAFF	TGCGCCAGACCGCGTCGAGTTTGTGGGGTAACCCATAGCAGTAGGACTGAAGCTTTCTTT	TRBV5-1	few	.	TRBJ1-1
CASSSGQTSTDTQYF	TGTGCCAGCAGTTCTGGACAGACTAGCACAGATACGCAGTATTTT	TRBV28	once	.	TRBJ2-3
CASSLAGPSGNQPQHF	TGTGCCAGCAGCCTGGCGGGACCCTCTGGCAATCAGCCCCAGCATTTT	TRBV5-5	.	.	TRBJ1-5
CASTWTVSYEQYF	TGTGCCAGCACTTGGACTGTCTCCTACGAGCAGTACTTC	TRBV28	many	.	TRBJ2-7
CASSLMVVVGGPWSLRETQYF	TGTGCCAGCAGCTTAATGGTCGTCGTCGGCGGCCCTTGGTCGCTAAGAGAGACCCAGTACTTC	TRBV7-6	few	.	TRBJ2-5
CASSLVGETYEQYF	TGCGCCAGCAGCTTGGTAGGGGAAACCTACGAGCAGTACTTC	TRBV5-1	many	.	TRBJ2-7
CASSTTGTSSYEQYF	TGTGCCAGCAGTACCACCGGGACTAGCTCCTACGAGCAGTACTTC	TRBV28	many	TRBD2	TRBJ2-7
CASSLRAQLGYEQYF	TGTGCCAGCAGTTTAAGGGCCCAGCTCGGCTACGAGCAGTACTTC	TRBV28	many	.	TRBJ2-7
CASSYSGGRASGYEQYF	TGTGCCAGCAGTTACTCCGGGGGACGTGCGTCTGGTTACGAGCAGTACTTC	TRBV6-5	.	.	TRBJ2-7
CSATPSGGPYEQYF	TGCAGTGCTACCCCTTCGGGCGGCCCCTACGAGCAGTACTTC	TRBV20-1	many	.	TRBJ2-7
CASSQADTGENTEAFF	TGTGCCAGCAGCCAAGCAGACACAGGGGAAAACACTGAAGCTTTCTTT	TRBV3-1	.	TRBD1	TRBJ1-1
CSAESGVSATNEKLFF	TGCAGTGCTGAATCAGGGGTTAGTGCAACTAATGAAAAACTGTTTTTT	TRBV20-1	many	.	TRBJ1-4
CASSYGTSGSRETQYF	TGTGCCAGCAGCTATGGGACTAGCGGGAGTAGGGAGACCCAGTACTTC	TRBV28	many	TRBD2	TRBJ2-5
CASSTLYNRGDTGELFF	TGTGCCAGCAGCACCCTATATAACAGGGGCGACACCGGGGAGCTGTTTTTT	TRBV5-4	.	TRBD1	TRBJ2-2